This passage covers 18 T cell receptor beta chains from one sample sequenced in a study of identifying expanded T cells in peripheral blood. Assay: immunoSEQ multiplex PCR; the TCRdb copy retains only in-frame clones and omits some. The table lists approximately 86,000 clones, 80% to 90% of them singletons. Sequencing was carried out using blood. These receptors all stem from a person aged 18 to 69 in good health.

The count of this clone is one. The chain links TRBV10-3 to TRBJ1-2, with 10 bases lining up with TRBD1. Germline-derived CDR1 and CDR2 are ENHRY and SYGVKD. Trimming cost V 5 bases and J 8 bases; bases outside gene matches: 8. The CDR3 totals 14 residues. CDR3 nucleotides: TGTGCCATCAGTCTAACCGGGACAGGGGACGGCTACACCTTC. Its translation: CAISLTGTGDGYTF.

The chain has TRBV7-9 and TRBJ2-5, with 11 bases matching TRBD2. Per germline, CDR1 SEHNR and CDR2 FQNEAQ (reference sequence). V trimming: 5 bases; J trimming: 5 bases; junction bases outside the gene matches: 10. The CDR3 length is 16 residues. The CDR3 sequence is CASSPLTSGGGETQYF. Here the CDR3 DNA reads TGTGCCAGCAGCCCCCTAACTAGCGGGGGCGGGGAGACCCAGTACTTC.

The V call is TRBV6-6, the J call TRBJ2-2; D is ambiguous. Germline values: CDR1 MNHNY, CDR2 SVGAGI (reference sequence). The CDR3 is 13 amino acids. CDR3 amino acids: CGSTRGNTGELFF. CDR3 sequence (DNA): TGTGGTTCCACTCGAGGGAACACCGGGGAGCTGTTTTTT.

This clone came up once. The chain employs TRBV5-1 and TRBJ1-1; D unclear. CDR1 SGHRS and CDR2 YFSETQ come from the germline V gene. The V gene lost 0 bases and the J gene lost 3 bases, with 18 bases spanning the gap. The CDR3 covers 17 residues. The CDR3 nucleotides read TGCGCCAGCAGCTTGGCCTTTCGGGTTGGAGTGGACACTGAAGCTTTCTTT. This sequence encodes CASSLAFRVGVDTEAFF.

The CDR3 coding sequence is TGTGCCAGCAGCGTAGTTGGTAGTGGGACAGGGGATACGCAGTATTTT. It yields the protein CASSVVGSGTGDTQYF. The rearrangement links TRBV9 to TRBJ2-3, with TRBD1 matching 9 bases. Germline lookup yields CDR1 SGDLS and CDR2 YYNGEE. V shed 0 bases and J 6 bases; nucleotides not matched to a gene: 8. The CDR3 contains 16 residues. The full variable domain, completed using reference TRBV9 and TRBJ2-3, is DSGVTQTPKHLITATGQRVTLRCSPRSGDLSVYWYQQSLDQGLQFLIQYYNGEERAKGNILERFSAQQFPDLHSELNLSSLELGDSALYFCASSVVGSGTGDTQYFGPGTRLTVL.

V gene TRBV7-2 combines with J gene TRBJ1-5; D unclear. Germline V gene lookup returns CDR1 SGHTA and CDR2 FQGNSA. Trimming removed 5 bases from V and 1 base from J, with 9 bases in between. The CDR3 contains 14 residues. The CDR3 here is CASSDRRSNQPQHF. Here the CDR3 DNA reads TGTGCCAGCAGCGACCGGAGGAGCAATCAGCCCCAGCATTTT.

CDR3 loop: CASKSGGQTLYGYTF. CDR3 coding DNA: TGTGCCAGCAAAAGCGGGGGGCAGACGTTGTATGGCTACACCTTC. The genes are TRBV6-5 and TRBJ1-2, with TRBD1 as a possible D gene (6 bases). The CDR3 covers 15 residues. Trimming pared 7 bases from V and 5 bases from J, leaving 20 bases between. In germline, CDR1 is MNHEY, CDR2 SVGAGI.

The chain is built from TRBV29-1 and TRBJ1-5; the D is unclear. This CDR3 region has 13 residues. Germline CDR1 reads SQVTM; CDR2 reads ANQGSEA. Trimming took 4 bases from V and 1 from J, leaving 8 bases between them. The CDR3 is CSVVEGSNQPQHF. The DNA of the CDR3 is TGCAGCGTTGTTGAAGGGAGCAATCAGCCCCAGCATTTT.

CDR3 region: CASSLESRDSYNSPLHF. CDR3 coding DNA: TGTGCCAGCAGCTTAGAGTCCAGGGACTCCTATAATTCACCCCTCCACTTT. This chain connects TRBV7-9 to TRBJ1-6, with D possibly being TRBD1 (5 bases). The CDR3 has 17 amino acids. Trimming stripped 1 base from V and 0 bases from J, with 10 bases between. Germline loops: CDR1 SEHNR, CDR2 FQNEAQ (reference sequence).

CDR3 DNA: TGTGCCTCACATAGCCCAGCGGGGGGGCCAAATGGTTATAGTGAGCAGTTCTTC. This gives the protein CASHSPAGGPNGYSEQFF. The gene calls are TRBV7-2 and TRBJ2-1, with 10 bases lining up with TRBD2. This CDR3 spans 18 amino acids. Germline V lookup: CDR1 SGHTA, CDR2 FQGNSA. Trimming at V came to 11 bases and at J to 9 bases, leaving 25 bases not matched to a gene.

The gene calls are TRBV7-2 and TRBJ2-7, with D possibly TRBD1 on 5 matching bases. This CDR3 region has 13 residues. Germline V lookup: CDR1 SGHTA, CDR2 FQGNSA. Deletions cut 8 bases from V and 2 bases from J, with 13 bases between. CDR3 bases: TGTGCCAGCGGGTTCTCAGGGACCTACGAGCAGTACTTC. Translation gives CASGFSGTYEQYF.

CDR3 amino acids: CASSLNPGTQETQYF. The DNA of the CDR3 is TGTGCCAGCAGCTTAAACCCCGGCACCCAAGAGACCCAGTACTTC. The rearrangement uses TRBV7-3 and TRBJ2-5; D unclear. Germline lookup yields CDR1 SGHTA and CDR2 FQGTGA. The germline V and J ends were trimmed by 1 base and 1 base, with 10 bases remaining between them. The CDR3 runs to 15 residues.

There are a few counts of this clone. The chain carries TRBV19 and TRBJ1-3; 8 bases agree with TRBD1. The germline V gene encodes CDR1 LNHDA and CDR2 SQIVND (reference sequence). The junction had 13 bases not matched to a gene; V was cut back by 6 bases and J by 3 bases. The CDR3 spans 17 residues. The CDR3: CASRRKLTGERGNTIYF. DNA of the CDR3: TGTGCCAGTAGGCGGAAATTGACAGGGGAACGTGGAAACACCATATATTTT.

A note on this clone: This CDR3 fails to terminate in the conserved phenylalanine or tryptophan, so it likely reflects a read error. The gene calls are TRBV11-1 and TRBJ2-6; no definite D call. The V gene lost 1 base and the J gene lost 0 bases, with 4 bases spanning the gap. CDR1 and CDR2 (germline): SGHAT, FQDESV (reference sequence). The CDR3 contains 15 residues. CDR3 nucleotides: TGTGCCAGCAGCTTAGAGGGCTCTGGGGCCAACGTCCTGACTCTC. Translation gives CASSLEGSGANVLTL.

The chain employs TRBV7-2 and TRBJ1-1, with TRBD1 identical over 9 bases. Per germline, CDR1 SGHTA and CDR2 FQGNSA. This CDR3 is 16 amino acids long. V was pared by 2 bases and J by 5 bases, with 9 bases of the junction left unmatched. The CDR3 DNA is TGTGCCAGCAGCTTAAGTTCACAGGGGGCGGGGACTGAAGCTTTCTTT. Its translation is CASSLSSQGAGTEAFF.

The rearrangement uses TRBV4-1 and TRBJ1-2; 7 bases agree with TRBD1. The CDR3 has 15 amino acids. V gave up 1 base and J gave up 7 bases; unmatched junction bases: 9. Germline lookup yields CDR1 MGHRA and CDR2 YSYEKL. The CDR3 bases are TGCGCCAGCAGCCAAGTGGAAACAGGGGTTGGTGGCTACACCTTC. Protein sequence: CASSQVETGVGGYTF.

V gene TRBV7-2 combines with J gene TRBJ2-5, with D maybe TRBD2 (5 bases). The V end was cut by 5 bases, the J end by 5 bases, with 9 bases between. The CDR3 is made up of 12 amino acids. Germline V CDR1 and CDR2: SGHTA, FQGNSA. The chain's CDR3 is CASSPQRETQYF. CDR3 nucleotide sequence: TGTGCCAGCAGCCCCCAGCGGGAGACCCAGTACTTC. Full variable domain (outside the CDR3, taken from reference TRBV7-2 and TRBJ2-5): GAGVSQSPSNKVTEKGKDVELRCDPISGHTALYWYRQSLGQGLEFLIYFQGNSAPDKSGLPSDRFSAERTGGSVSTLTIQRTQQEDSAVYLCASSPQRETQYFGPGTRLLVL.

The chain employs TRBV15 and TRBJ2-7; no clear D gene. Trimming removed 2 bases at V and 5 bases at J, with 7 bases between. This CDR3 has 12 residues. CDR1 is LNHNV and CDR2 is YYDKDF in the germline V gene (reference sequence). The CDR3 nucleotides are TGTGCCACCAGCAGACTCGAAGACGAGCAGTACTTC. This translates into CATSRLEDEQYF.